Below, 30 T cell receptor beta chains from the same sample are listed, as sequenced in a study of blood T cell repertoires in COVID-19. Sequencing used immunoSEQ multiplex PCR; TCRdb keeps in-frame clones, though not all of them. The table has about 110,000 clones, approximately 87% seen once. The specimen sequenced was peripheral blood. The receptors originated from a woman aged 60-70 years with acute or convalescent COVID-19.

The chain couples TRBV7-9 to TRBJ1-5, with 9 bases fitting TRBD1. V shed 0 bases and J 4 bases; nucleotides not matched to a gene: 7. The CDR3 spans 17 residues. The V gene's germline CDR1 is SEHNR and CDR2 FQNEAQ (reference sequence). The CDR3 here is CASSLAGTGLRNQPQHF. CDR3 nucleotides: TGTGCCAGCAGCTTAGCTGGGACAGGGCTACGGAATCAGCCCCAGCATTTT.

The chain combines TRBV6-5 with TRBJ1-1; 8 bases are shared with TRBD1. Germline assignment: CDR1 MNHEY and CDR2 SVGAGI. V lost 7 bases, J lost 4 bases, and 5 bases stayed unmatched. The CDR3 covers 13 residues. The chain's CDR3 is CASTGGRFTEAFF. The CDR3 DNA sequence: TGTGCCAGCACAGGGGGCCGGTTCACTGAAGCTTTCTTT.

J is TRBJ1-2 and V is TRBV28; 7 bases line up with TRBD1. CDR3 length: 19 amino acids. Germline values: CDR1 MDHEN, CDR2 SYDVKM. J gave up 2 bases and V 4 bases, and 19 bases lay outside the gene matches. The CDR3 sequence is CASSSPLTGTASGNYGYTF. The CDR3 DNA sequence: TGTGCCAGCAGTTCACCCTTAACCGGGACAGCCAGTGGAAACTATGGCTACACCTTC.

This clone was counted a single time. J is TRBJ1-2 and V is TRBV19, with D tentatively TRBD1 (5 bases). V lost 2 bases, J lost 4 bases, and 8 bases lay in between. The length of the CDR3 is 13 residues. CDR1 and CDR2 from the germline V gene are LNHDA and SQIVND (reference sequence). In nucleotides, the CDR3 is TGTGCCAGTAGTATACAGGGAATCTATGGCTACACCTTC. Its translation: CASSIQGIYGYTF. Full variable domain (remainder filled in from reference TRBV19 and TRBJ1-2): DGGITQSPKYLFRKEGQNVTLSCEQNLNHDAMYWYRQDPGQGLRLIYYSQIVNDFQKGDIAEGYSVSREKKESFPLTVTSAQKNPTAFYLCASSIQGIYGYTFGSGTRLTVV.

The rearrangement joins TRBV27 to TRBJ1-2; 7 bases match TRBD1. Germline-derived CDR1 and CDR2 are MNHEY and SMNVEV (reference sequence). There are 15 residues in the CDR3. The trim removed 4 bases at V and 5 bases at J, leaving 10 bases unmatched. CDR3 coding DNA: TGTGCCAGCAGTTCCCCCCAGACAGGGCTTTATGGCTACACCTTC. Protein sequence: CASSSPQTGLYGYTF.

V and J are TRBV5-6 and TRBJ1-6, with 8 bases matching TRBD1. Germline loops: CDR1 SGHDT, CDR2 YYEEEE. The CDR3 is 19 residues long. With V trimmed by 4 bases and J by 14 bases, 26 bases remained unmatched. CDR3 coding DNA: TGTGCCAGCAGCCAAAAGAGGACAGGGTTTGGTGCCCGACTTGGGGCCCTCCACTTT. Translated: CASSQKRTGFGARLGALHF. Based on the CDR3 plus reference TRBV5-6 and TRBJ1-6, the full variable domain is DAGVTQSPTHLIKTRGQQVTLRCSPKSGHDTVSWYQQALGQGPQFIFQYYEEEERQRGNFPDRFSGHQFPNYSSELNVNALLLGDSALYLCASSQKRTGFGARLGALHFGNGTRLTVT.

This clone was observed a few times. CDR3 in DNA: TGTGCCAGCAGCCACCCCCTGCAGCCCCTCCACTTT. Translation: CASSHPLQPLHF. The chain joins TRBV3-1 (or the pseudogene TRBV3-2) to TRBJ1-6; no definite D call. This CDR3 spans 12 amino acids. In germline, CDR1 is LGHDT, CDR2 YNNKEL (reference sequence). Trimming stripped 3 bases from V and 13 bases from J, with 10 bases between.

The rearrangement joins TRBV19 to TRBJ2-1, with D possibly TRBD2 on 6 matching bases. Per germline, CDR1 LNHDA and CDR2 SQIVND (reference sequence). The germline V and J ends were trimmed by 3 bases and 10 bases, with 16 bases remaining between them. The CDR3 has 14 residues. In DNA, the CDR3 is TGTGCCAGTAGTATGTCTAGCGCTTTCTTCGAGCAGTTCTTC. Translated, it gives CASSMSSAFFEQFF.

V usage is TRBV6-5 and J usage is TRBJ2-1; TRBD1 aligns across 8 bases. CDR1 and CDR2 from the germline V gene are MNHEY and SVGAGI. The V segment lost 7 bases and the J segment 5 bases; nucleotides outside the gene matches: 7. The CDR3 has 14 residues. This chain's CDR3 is CASIPGQANNEQFF. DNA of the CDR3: TGTGCCAGCATCCCGGGACAGGCGAACAATGAGCAGTTCTTC.

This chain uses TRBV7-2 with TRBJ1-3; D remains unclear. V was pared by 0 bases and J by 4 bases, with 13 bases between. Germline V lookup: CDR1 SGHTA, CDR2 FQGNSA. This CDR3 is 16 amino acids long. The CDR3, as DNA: TGTGCCAGCAGCTTAGCCCCCAGAGGTGGCGGAAACACCATATATTTT. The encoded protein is CASSLAPRGGGNTIYF.

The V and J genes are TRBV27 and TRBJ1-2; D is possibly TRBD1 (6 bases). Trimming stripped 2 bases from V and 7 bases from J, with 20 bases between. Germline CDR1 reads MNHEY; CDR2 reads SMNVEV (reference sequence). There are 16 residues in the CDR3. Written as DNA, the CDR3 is TGTGCCAGCAGTTTAGTCCTACGCCAGGGGCGTAGTGGCTACACCTTC. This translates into CASSLVLRQGRSGYTF.

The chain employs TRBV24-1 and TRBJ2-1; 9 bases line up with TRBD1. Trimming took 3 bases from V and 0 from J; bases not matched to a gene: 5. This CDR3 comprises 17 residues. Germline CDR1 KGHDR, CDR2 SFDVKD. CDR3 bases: TGTGCCACCAGTGATCGGACAGGGGCCATCTCCTACAATGAGCAGTTCTTC. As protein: CATSDRTGAISYNEQFF.

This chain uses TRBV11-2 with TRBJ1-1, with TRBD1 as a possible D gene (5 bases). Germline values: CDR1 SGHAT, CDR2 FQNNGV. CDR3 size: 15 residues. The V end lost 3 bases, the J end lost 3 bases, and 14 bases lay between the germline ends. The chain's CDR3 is CASSFIGAGDTEAFF. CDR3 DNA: TGTGCCAGCAGCTTCATAGGGGCGGGAGACACTGAAGCTTTCTTT.

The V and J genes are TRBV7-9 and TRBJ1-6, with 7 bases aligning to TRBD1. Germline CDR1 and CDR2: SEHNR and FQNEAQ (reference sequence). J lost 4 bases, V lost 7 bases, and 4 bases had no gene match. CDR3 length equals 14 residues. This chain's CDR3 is CASTTGQYNSPLHF. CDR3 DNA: TGTGCCAGCACCACGGGACAGTATAATTCACCCCTCCACTTT.

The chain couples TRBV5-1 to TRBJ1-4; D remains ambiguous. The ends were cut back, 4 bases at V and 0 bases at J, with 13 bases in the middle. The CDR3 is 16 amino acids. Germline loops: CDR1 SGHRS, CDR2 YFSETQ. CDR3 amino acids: CASSPAAGTTNEKLFF. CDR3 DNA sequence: TGCGCCAGCAGCCCGGCGGCGGGCACAACTAATGAAAAACTGTTTTTT.

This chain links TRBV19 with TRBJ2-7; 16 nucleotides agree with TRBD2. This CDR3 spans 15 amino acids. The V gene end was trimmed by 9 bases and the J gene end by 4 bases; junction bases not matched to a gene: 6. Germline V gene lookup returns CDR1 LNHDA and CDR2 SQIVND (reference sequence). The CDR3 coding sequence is TGTGCCAGCGGGACTAGCGGGGGGGAATGGTACGAGCAGTACTTC. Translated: CASGTSGGEWYEQYF.

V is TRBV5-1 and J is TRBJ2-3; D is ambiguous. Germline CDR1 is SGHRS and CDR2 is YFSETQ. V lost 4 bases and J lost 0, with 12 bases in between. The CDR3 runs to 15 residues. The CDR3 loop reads CASSPRPGSTDTQYF. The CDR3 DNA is TGCGCCAGCAGCCCGCGTCCCGGGAGCACAGATACGCAGTATTTT.

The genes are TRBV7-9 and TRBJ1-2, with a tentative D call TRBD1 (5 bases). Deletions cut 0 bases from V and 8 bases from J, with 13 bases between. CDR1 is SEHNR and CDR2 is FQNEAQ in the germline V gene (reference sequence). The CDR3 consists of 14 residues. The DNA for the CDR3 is TGTGCCAGCAGCTTAGCTTCAGGGATGGGCGGCTACACCTTC. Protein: CASSLASGMGGYTF. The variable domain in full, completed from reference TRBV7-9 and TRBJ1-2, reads DTGVSQNPRHKITKRGQNVTFRCDPISEHNRLYWYRQTLGQGPEFLTYFQNEAQLEKSRLLSDRFSAERPKGSFSTLEIQRTEQGDSAMYLCASSLASGMGGYTFGSGTRLTVV.

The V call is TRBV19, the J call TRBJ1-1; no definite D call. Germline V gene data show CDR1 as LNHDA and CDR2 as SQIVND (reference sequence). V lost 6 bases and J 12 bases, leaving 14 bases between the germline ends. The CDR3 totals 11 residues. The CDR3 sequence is CASRGAWKPFF. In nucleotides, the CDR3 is TGTGCCAGTAGGGGCGCGTGGAAGCCTTTCTTT.

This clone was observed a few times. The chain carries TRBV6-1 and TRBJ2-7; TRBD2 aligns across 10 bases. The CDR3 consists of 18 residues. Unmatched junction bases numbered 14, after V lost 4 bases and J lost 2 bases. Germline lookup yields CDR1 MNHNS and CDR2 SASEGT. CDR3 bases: TGTGCCAGCAGTGCCGGCGCTGGTTTACTAGCGGGGCCCTACGAGCAGTACTTC. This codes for CASSAGAGLLAGPYEQYF.

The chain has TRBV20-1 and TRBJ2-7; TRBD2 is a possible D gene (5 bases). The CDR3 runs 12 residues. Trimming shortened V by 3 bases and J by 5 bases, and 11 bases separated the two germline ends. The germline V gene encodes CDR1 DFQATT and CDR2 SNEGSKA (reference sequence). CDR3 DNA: TGCAGTGCTAGTTCAGGAGGCCACGAGCAGTACTTC. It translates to CSASSGGHEQYF.

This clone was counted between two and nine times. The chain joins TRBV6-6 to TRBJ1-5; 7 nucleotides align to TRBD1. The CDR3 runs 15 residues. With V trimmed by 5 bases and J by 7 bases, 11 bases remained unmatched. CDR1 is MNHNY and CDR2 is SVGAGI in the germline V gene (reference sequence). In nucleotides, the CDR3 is TGTGCCAGCAGTGACCCAGACAGGGTAAAGCAGCCCCAGCATTTT. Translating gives CASSDPDRVKQPQHF.

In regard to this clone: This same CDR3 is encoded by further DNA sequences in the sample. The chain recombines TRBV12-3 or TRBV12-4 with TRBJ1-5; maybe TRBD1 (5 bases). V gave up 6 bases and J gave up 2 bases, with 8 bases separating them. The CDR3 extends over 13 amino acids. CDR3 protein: CASRGAGNQPQHF. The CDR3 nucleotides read TGTGCCAGCAGAGGGGCGGGCAATCAGCCCCAGCATTTT.

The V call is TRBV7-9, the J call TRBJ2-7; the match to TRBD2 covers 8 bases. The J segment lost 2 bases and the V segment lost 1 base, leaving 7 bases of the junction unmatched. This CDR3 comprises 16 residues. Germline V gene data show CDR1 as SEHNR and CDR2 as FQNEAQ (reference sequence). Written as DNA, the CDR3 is TGTGCCAGCAGCTTAGAGTTCGGCGGGAGGCCCTACGAGCAGTACTTC. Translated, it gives CASSLEFGGRPYEQYF.

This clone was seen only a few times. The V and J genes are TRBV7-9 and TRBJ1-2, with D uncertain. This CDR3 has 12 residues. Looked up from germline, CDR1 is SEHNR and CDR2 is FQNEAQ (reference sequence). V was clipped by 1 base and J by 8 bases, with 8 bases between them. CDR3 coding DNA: TGTGCCAGCAGCTTAGTCCAGCGGGGCTACACCTTC. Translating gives CASSLVQRGYTF.

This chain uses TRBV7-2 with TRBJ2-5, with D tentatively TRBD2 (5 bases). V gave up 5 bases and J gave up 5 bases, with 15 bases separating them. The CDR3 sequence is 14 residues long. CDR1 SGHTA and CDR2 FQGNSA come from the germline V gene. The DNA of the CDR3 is TGTGCCAGCAGCCCGGGTCCGGCGGGCGAGACCCAGTACTTC. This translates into CASSPGPAGETQYF.

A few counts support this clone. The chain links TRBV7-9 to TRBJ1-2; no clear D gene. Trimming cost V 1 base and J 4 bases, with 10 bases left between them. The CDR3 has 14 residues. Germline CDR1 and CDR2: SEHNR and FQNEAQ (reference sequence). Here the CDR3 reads CASSLVLLSYGYTF. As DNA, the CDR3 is TGTGCCAGCAGCTTAGTGCTGCTCAGCTATGGCTACACCTTC.

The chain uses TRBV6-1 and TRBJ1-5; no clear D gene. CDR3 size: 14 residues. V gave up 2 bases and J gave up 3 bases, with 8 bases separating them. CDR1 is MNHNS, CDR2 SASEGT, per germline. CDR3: CASSELWPNQPQHF. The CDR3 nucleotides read TGTGCCAGCAGTGAATTATGGCCCAATCAGCCCCAGCATTTT.

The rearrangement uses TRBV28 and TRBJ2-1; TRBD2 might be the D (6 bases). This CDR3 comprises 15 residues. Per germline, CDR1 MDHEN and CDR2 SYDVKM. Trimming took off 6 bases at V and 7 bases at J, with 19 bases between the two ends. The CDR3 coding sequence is TGTGCCAGCAGCCCTAGTGCTGGAGCGGGTAATGAGCAGTTCTTC. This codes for CASSPSAGAGNEQFF.

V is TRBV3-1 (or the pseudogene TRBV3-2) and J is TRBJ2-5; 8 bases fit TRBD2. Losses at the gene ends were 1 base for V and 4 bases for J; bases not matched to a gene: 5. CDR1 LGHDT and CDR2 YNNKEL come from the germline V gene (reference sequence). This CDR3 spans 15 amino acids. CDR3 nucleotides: TGTGCCAGCAGCCAAGCGGGACTAGTTCGAGAGACCCAGTACTTC. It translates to CASSQAGLVRETQYF.